The T cell receptor (beta chain) under discussion was sequenced for a study of blood T cell repertoires in COVID-19 (dated by TCRdb to the early 2020s). For context, the study as a whole: Samples covering the acute and convalescent phases of COVID-19 were provided by collaborators in the United States, Italy and Spain. Where available, HLA class I and class II types were obtained from metadata supplied by the sample provider rather than from assay-based typing. Deeply sampled blood TCRbeta repertoires from subjects exposed to, actively infected with, or recovered from COVID-19 were included in the dataset. The repertoires were released in a freely available public database intended as a resource for research on the immune response to SARS-CoV-2. The sample metadata nearly always contained a de-identified subject ID, COVID-19 status, age in years and sex. The samples were drawn from two sources: the first 160 participants of the ongoing ImmuneRACE study, and some 1,300 subjects contributed by 6 global collaborators. The prospective study material was composed of cDNA or gDNA derived from T cells, B-cell-depleted T cells, or PBMCs. Here is what the overall study found, with its caveats: Clinical and demographic metadata were provided uncurated, with the amount varying by source and participant.

With regard to this clone: The antigen it recognizes is unknown. Base qualities are not recorded, but no much larger clone differs from it by a single base.

V is cut by 7 bases and J by 3 bases, and the space between the germline ends is 15 bases. From the germline V gene, CDR1 is MDHEN and CDR2 is SYDVKM. The CDR3 starts with the cysteine, ends with the phenylalanine, and has 14 residues. The DNA shown is the 42-base CDR3, in frame from base 1. The collaborating institutions used their own protocols to collect whole blood in K2EDTA tubes. For TCRbeta analysis, collaborator samples were shipped as frozen whole blood, as isolated PBMCs, or as DNA extracted from either sample type. TCRbeta CDR3 regions were amplified from genomic DNA by means of the immunoSEQ Assay, a bias-controlled multiplex PCR. The original pipeline was this. The number of nucleated cells in each sample was estimated by amplification of reference gene primers within the assay. To quantify the absolute abundance of each unique TCRbeta CDR3 rearrangement, sequence reads were collapsed and filtered. Productive Simpson clonality was computed per sample as the square root of Simpson's diversity index over productive rearrangements. Not all clones reach the TCRdb copy of this immuneACCESS table, which keeps in-frame sequences only. Checked studies attribute under half of the gap to unresolved V genes and leave the rest unexplained. V, J and clone size reflect that table, while D and trimming were determined from the DNA. Counted in this sample were around 100,000 clones; approximately 84% of them appeared once. Roughly 17% of the sample is in the top ten clones.

The chain employs TRBV28 and TRBJ2-5, with a tentative D gene TRBD2 over 5 matching bases. This clonotype was sampled from a woman aged 60-75 years with acute or convalescent COVID-19. Input material: peripheral blood. The DNA sequence follows: TGTGCCAGCACCCACGGAGGCTCAAAAGAGACCCAGTACTTC. Protein translation: CASTHGGSKETQYF.